The next 17 T cell receptor beta chains were all read from a single sample in a study of blood T cell repertoires in COVID-19. Using immunoSEQ multiplex PCR, the repertoire was profiled, and TCRdb retains in-frame clones only, with some absent. The repertoire holds about 260,000 clones, with roughly 86% as singletons. Sequencing was carried out using peripheral blood. Receptors originate from a man between 18 and 35 years old with active or convalescent COVID-19.

The chain recombines TRBV5-1 with TRBJ1-2, with 8 bases that match TRBD1. Germline-derived CDR1 and CDR2 are SGHRS and YFSETQ. This CDR3 is built from 16 residues. J was trimmed by 4 bases and V by 4 bases; bases with no gene match: 12. Written as DNA, the CDR3 is TGCGCCAGCAGCACTACCGGACAGGGATGGAGCTATGGCTACACCTTC. It codes for CASSTTGQGWSYGYTF.

This clone appeared a single time. The CDR3 sequence: CASGPRTGQTQYF. The DNA for the CDR3 is TGTGCTAGTGGTCCTCGGACAGGACAGACCCAGTACTTC. The chain couples TRBV12-5 to TRBJ2-5; 7 bases are a match to TRBD1. V lost 5 bases to trimming and J lost 6 bases; unmatched junction nucleotides: 6. This CDR3 has 13 residues. Germline lookup yields CDR1 LGHNT and CDR2 FRNRAP.

This chain connects TRBV3-1 (or the pseudogene TRBV3-2) to TRBJ2-7; the D gene is possibly TRBD2 (5 bases). The CDR3 length is 15 residues. V lost 4 bases and J 7 bases, leaving 20 bases between the germline ends. Germline V lookup: CDR1 LGHDT, CDR2 YNNKEL (reference sequence). The CDR3 loop is CASSLSPASPKEQYF. The CDR3 coding sequence is TGTGCCAGCAGCCTCTCCCCGGCTAGCCCCAAGGAGCAGTACTTC.

The rearrangement joins TRBV11-2 to TRBJ2-5, with D possibly TRBD2 on 6 matching bases. V was cut by 2 bases and J by 2 bases, with 9 bases left in between. The CDR3 has 14 residues. Germline loops: CDR1 SGHAT, CDR2 FQNNGV. The CDR3 reads CASSLRRVQETQYF. The CDR3 coding sequence is TGTGCCAGCAGCTTAAGGAGGGTTCAAGAGACCCAGTACTTC.

V gene TRBV24-1 combines with J gene TRBJ2-7; weak D call: TRBD2 (5 bases). CDR3 length: 13 residues. V shed 2 bases and J shed 3 bases, with 7 bases lying between them. CDR1 KGHDR and CDR2 SFDVKD come from the germline V gene. The CDR3: CATSDSGNYEQYF. The CDR3 bases are TGTGCCACCAGTGATTCCGGGAACTACGAGCAGTACTTC.

The V call is TRBV3-1 (or the pseudogene TRBV3-2), the J call TRBJ2-2; D gene ambiguous. The germline V gene has CDR1 LGHDT and CDR2 YNNKEL (reference sequence). The CDR3 extends over 16 amino acids. V was clipped by 1 base and J by 0 bases, with 9 bases between them. The CDR3 reads CASSQVPSANTGELFF. DNA for the CDR3: TGTGCCAGCAGCCAAGTCCCGTCGGCGAACACCGGGGAGCTGTTTTTT.

The chain uses TRBV7-9 and TRBJ1-1, with a tentative D call TRBD1 (6 bases). CDR1 is SEHNR, CDR2 FQNEAQ, per germline (reference sequence). V lost 5 bases to trimming and J lost 5 bases, with 18 bases between them. The CDR3 is 15 amino acids. CDR3 nucleotide sequence: TGTGCCAGCAGCCCACGGCAGGGGCTAGGTACTGAAGCTTTCTTT. The encoded protein is CASSPRQGLGTEAFF.

This chain uses TRBV6-2 or TRBV6-3 with TRBJ2-1, with TRBD2 matching 13 bases. The germline V gene encodes CDR1 MNHEY and CDR2 SVGEGT. Germline trimming cut 4 bases from V and 4 bases from J; bases unmatched to any gene: 16. The CDR3 runs to 20 residues. CDR3 sequence (DNA): TGTGCCAGCAGTTTCAACCCGGGACTAGCGGGACCCTCCCAGTACAATGAGCAGTTCTTC. This encodes CASSFNPGLAGPSQYNEQFF.

The J gene is TRBJ2-1, the V gene TRBV7-2; the match to TRBD1 covers 7 bases. The CDR3 contains 15 residues. Germline assignment: CDR1 SGHTA and CDR2 FQGNSA. With V trimmed by 3 bases and J by 10 bases, 12 bases remained unmatched. The CDR3 sequence is CASSFGMGQTWEQFF. The DNA for the CDR3 is TGTGCCAGCAGCTTTGGGATGGGACAGACATGGGAGCAGTTCTTC.

The rearrangement uses TRBV6-5 and TRBJ1-5; D perhaps matches TRBD1 (5 bases). With 8 bases removed from V and 6 bases from J, the gap between germline ends came to 17 bases. The V gene's germline CDR1 is MNHEY and CDR2 SVGAGI. There are 14 residues in the CDR3. CDR3 loop: CASQINGGIQPQHF. The CDR3 DNA sequence: TGTGCCAGCCAAATTAACGGGGGGATTCAGCCCCAGCATTTT.

The rearrangement links TRBV3-1 (or the pseudogene TRBV3-2) to TRBJ1-1; D call uncertain. Trimming removed 1 base from V and 1 base from J, with 10 bases in between. The CDR3 extends over 15 amino acids. CDR1 is LGHDT, CDR2 YNNKEL, per germline (reference sequence). The CDR3 DNA sequence: TGTGCCAGCAGCCAAGGGACGGCGGGGAACACTGAAGCTTTCTTT. It encodes CASSQGTAGNTEAFF.

The rearrangement joins TRBV25-1 to TRBJ2-5; D is perhaps TRBD1 (5 bases). The CDR3 is made up of 15 amino acids. The germline V gene has CDR1 MGHDK and CDR2 SYGVNS. V was pared by 2 bases and J by 0 bases, with 10 bases between. The CDR3 reads CASSENTGNQETQYF. The DNA of the CDR3 is TGTGCCAGCAGTGAAAATACAGGCAACCAAGAGACCCAGTACTTC.

The chain employs TRBV10-3 and TRBJ1-2, with D unclear. The CDR3 sequence is 12 residues long. Germline-derived CDR1 and CDR2 are ENHRY and SYGVKD. V was clipped by 2 bases and J by 4 bases, with 5 bases between them. The CDR3 reads CAISEAGYGYTF. The DNA for the CDR3 is TGTGCCATCAGTGAGGCAGGCTATGGCTACACCTTC.

This clone turned up a few times. The CDR3 spells CASSQNDGGYEQYF. For the CDR3, the DNA is TGTGCCAGCAGCCAAAACGACGGGGGCTACGAGCAGTACTTC. The rearrangement joins TRBV3-1 (or the pseudogene TRBV3-2) to TRBJ2-7; perhaps TRBD2 as D (6 bases). CDR3 length equals 14 residues. V was cut by 2 bases and J by 3 bases, with 11 bases left in between. Germline CDR1 reads LGHDT; CDR2 reads YNNKEL (reference sequence).

This rearrangement joins TRBV4-2 to TRBJ2-3; 11 positions agree with TRBD2. V lost 0 bases, J lost 6 bases, and 8 bases stayed unmatched. The CDR3 runs 17 residues. From germline, CDR1 is LGHNA and CDR2 YNFKEQ. The CDR3, as DNA: TGTGCCAGCAGCCAAGATCTGATTAGCGGGAGGGCCGATACGCAGTATTTT. Residues: CASSQDLISGRADTQYF.

The chain combines TRBV19 with TRBJ2-7; possible D gene TRBD2, 7 bases. Germline CDR1 and CDR2: LNHDA and SQIVND (reference sequence). V dropped 5 bases and J dropped 0 bases, with 14 bases sitting between them. The CDR3 extends over 15 amino acids. Here the CDR3 DNA reads TGTGCCAGTAGTGAAGGGGGGGCCCACTCCTACGAGCAGTACTTC. Amino acids: CASSEGGAHSYEQYF. The full variable domain, in which reference TRBV19 and TRBJ2-7 provide the parts outside the CDR3, is DGGITQSPKYLFRKEGQNVTLSCEQNLNHDAMYWYRQDPGQGLRLIYYSQIVNDFQKGDIAEGYSVSREKKESFPLTVTSAQKNPTAFYLCASSEGGAHSYEQYFGPGTRLTVT.

This clone was picked up many times. V usage is TRBV7-9 and J usage is TRBJ2-3; 10 nucleotides agree with TRBD1. The CDR3 contains 15 residues. Germline trimming cut 4 bases from V and 5 bases from J; bases unmatched to any gene: 6. Germline V lookup: CDR1 SEHNR, CDR2 FQNEAQ (reference sequence). CDR3 amino acids: CASSYGQGEGDTQYF. CDR3 coding DNA: TGTGCCAGCAGCTACGGACAGGGGGAGGGAGATACGCAGTATTTT.